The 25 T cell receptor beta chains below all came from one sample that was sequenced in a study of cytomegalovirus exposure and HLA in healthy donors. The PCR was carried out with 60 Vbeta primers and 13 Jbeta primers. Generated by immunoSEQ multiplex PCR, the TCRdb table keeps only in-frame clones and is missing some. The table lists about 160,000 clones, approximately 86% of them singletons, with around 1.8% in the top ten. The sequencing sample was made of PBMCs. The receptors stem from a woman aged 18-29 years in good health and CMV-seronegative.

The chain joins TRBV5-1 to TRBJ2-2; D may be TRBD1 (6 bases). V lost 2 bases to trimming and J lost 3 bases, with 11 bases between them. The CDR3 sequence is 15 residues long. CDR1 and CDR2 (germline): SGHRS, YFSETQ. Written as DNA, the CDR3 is TGCGCCAGCAGCTTAGGACAGAGCTACACCGGGGAGCTGTTTTTT. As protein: CASSLGQSYTGELFF. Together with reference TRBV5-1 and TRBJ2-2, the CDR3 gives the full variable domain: KAGVTQTPRYLIKTRGQQVTLSCSPISGHRSVSWYQQTPGQGLQFLFEYFSETQRNKGNFPGRFSGRQFSNSRSEMNVSTLELGDSALYLCASSLGQSYTGELFFGEGSRLTVL.

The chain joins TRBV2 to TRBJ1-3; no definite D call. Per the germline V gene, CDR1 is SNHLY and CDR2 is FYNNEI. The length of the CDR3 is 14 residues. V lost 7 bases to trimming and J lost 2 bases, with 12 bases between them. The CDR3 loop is CASIGKGPGNTIYF. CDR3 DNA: TGTGCCAGCATCGGGAAGGGTCCTGGAAACACCATATATTTT.

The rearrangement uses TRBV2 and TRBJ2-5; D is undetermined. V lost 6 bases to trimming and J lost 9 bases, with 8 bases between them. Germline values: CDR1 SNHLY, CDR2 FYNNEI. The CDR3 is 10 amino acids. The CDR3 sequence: CASRSESQYF. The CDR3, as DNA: TGTGCCAGCAGAAGTGAGTCCCAGTACTTC.

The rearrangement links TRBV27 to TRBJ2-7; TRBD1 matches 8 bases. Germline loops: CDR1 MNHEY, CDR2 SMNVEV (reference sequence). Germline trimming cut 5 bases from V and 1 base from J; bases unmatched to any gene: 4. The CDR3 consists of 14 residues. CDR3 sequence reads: CASSPWTGSYEQYF. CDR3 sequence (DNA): TGTGCCAGCAGTCCCTGGACAGGGTCCTACGAGCAGTACTTC.

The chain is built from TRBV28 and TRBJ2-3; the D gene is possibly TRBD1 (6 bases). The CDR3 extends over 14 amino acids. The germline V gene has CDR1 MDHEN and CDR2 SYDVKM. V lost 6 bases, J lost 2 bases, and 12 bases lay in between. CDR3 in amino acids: CASRGRGDTDTQYF. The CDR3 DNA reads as TGTGCCAGCAGGGGCAGGGGCGACACAGATACGCAGTATTTT.

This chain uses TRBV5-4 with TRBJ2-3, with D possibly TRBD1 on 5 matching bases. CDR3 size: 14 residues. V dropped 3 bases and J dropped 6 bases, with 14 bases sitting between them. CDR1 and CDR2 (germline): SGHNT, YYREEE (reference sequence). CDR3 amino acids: CASSSDPDSDTQYF. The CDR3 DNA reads TGTGCCAGCAGCTCAGACCCAGACAGTGATACGCAGTATTTT.

The CDR3 DNA follows: TGTGCCAGCTCACCACCGGCAGCGGGAGACACAGATACGCAGTATTTT. Translation gives CASSPPAAGDTDTQYF. V usage is TRBV18 and J usage is TRBJ2-3; 8 positions match TRBD2. The CDR3 has 16 amino acids. Germline-derived CDR1 and CDR2 are KGHSH and LQKENI. After removal of 0 bases from V and 2 bases from J, the junction contained 4 bases not matched to a gene.

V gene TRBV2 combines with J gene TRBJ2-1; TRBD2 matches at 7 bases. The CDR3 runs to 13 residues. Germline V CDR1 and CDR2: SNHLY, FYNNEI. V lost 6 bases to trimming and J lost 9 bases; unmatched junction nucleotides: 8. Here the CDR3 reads CASRVSPGGEQFF. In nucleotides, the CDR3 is TGTGCCAGCAGGGTCAGTCCGGGGGGTGAGCAGTTCTTC.

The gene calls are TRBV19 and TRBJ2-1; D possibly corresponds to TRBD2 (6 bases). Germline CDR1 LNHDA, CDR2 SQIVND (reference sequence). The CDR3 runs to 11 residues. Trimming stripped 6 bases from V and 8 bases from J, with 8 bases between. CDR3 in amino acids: CASREGDEQFF. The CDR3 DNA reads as TGTGCCAGTAGGGAGGGAGATGAGCAGTTCTTC.

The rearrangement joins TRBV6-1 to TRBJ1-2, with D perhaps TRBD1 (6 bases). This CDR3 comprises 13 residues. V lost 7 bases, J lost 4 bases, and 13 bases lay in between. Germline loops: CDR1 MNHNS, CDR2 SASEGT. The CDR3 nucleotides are TGTGCCAGCAAACGACAGGACCTCTATGGCTACACCTTC. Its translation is CASKRQDLYGYTF.

The CDR3 loop is CARDPGLAGSHEQYF. CDR3 nucleotide sequence: TGTGCCAGAGATCCGGGACTAGCGGGATCCCACGAGCAGTACTTC. The gene calls are TRBV2 and TRBJ2-7, with 13 bases that match TRBD2. Germline V gene data show CDR1 as SNHLY and CDR2 as FYNNEI. With V trimmed by 9 bases and J by 5 bases, 10 bases remained unmatched. CDR3 size: 15 residues.

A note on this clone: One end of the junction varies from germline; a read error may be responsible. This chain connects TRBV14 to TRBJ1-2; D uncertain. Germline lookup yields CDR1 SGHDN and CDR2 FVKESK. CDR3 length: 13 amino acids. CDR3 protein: CASSQVTSGVAYF. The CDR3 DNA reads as TGTGCCAGCAGCCAAGTAACTTCCGGAGTAGCTTACTTC.

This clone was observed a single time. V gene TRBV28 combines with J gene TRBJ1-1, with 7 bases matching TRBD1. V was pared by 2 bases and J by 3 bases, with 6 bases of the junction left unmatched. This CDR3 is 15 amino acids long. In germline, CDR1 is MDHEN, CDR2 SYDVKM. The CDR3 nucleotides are TGTGCCAGCAGTTTACAGGGGGTTTGGTACACTGAAGCTTTCTTT. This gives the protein CASSLQGVWYTEAFF.

The CDR3 reads CASSEGQGGTDTQYF. CDR3 in DNA: TGTGCCAGCAGTGAAGGACAGGGCGGCACAGATACGCAGTATTTT. This chain connects TRBV6-1 to TRBJ2-3; 7 nucleotides align to TRBD1. V lost 1 base to trimming and J lost 1 base; unmatched junction nucleotides: 2. CDR3 size: 15 residues. Germline V CDR1 and CDR2: MNHNS, SASEGT.

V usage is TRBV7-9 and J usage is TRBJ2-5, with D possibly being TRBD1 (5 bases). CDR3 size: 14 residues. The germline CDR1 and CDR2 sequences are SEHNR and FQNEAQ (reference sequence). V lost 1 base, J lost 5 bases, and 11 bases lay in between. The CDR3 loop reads CASSLDLGAETQYF. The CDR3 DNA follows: TGTGCCAGCAGCTTAGATCTAGGGGCGGAGACCCAGTACTTC. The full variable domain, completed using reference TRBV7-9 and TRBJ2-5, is DTGVSQNPRHKITKRGQNVTFRCDPISEHNRLYWYRQTLGQGPEFLTYFQNEAQLEKSRLLSDRFSAERPKGSFSTLEIQRTEQGDSAMYLCASSLDLGAETQYFGPGTRLLVL.

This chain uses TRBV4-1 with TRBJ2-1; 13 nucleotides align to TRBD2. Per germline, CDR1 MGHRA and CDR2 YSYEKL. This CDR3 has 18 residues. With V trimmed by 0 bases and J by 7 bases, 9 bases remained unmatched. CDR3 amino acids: CASSQETSGRVPWNEQFF. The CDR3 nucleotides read TGCGCCAGCAGCCAAGAAACTAGCGGGAGGGTTCCGTGGAATGAGCAGTTCTTC.

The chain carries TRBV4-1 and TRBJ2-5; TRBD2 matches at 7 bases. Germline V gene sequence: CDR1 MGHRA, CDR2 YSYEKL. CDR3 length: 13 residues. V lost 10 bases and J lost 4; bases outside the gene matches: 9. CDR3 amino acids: CATGGRERETQYF. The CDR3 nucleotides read TGCGCCACCGGAGGGCGGGAGAGAGAGACCCAGTACTTC.

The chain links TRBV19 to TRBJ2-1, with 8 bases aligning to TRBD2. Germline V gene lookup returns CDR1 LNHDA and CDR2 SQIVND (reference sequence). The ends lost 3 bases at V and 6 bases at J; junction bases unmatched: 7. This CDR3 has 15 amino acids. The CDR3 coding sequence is TGTGCCAGTAGTATTACTAGCGGCAAGGGCAATGAGCAGTTCTTC. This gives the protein CASSITSGKGNEQFF.

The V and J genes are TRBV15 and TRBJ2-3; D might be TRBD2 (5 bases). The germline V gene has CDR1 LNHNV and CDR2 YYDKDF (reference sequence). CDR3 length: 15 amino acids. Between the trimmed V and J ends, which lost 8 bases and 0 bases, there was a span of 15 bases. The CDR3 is CATQPGADSTDTQYF. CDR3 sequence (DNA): TGTGCCACCCAACCCGGAGCGGATAGCACAGATACGCAGTATTTT.

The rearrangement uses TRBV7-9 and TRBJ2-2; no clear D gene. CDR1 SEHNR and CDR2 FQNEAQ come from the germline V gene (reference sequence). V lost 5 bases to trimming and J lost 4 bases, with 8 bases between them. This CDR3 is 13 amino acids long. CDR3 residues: CASSMAVTGELFF. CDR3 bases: TGTGCCAGCAGCATGGCAGTCACCGGGGAGCTGTTTTTT.

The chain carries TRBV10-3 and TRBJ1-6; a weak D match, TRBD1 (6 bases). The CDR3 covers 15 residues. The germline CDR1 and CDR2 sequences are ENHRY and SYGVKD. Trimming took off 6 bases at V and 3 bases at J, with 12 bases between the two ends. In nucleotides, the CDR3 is TGTGCCATCAGGCAAGACAGGAGCTATAATTCACCCCTCCACTTT. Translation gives CAIRQDRSYNSPLHF.

CDR3 DNA: TGTGCCAGCAGCCCTGGCGCGGCCCCCTACGAGCAGTACTTC. It translates to CASSPGAAPYEQYF. V and J are TRBV14 and TRBJ2-7; D remains ambiguous. Trimming took 4 bases from V and 2 from J, leaving 12 bases between them. This CDR3 contains 14 residues. Germline CDR1 SGHDN, CDR2 FVKESK.

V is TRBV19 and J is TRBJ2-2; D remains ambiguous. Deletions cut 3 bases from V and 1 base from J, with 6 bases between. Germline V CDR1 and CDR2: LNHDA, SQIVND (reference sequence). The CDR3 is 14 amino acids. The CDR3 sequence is CASSINRNTGELFF. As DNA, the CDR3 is TGTGCCAGTAGTATTAACAGGAACACCGGGGAGCTGTTTTTT.

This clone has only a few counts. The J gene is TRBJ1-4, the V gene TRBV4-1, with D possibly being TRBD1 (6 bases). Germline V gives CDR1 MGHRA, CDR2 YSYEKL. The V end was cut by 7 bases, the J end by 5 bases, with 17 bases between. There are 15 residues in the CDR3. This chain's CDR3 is CASTPGGRINEKLFF. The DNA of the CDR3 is TGCGCCAGCACCCCGGGGGGGCGGATCAATGAAAAACTGTTTTTT.

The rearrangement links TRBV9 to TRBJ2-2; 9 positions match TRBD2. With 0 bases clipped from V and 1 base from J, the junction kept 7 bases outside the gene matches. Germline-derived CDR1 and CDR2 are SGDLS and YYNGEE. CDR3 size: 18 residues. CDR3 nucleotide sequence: TGTGCCAGCAGCGTAGGAGATAGCGGGAGTTTGAACACCGGGGAGCTGTTTTTT. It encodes CASSVGDSGSLNTGELFF.